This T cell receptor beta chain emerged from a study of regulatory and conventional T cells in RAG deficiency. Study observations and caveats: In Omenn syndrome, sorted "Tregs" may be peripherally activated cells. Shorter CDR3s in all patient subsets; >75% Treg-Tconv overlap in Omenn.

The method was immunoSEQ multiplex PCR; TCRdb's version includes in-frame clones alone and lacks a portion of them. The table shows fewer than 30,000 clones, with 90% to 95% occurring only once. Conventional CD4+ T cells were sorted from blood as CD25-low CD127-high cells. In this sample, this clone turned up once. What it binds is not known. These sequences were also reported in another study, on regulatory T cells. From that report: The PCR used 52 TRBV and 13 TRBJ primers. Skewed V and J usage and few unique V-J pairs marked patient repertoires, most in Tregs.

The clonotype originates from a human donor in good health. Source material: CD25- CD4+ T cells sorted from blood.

CDR3 region: CASGDSTYGYTF. The CDR3 nucleotides are TGTGCCAGTGGAGACAGCACCTATGGCTACACCTTC. The V and J genes are TRBV19 and TRBJ1-2; a weak D match, TRBD1 (5 bases). The CDR3 is 12 amino acids. Trimming left V 8 bases short and J 4 bases short, with 11 bases between. Looked up from germline, CDR1 is LNHDA and CDR2 is SQIVND (reference sequence).